This TCR beta chain stems from a study of OX40 agonist ivuxolimab in advanced cancers. Worth noting for this clone: Its specificity is unknown.

Here immunoSEQ multiplex PCR was the method, and the copy in TCRdb shows in-frame clones only, minus some. The table records about 81,000 clones, more than 70% of them present only once. The V gene end was trimmed by 6 bases and the J gene end by 8 bases; junction bases not matched to a gene: 10. The CDR3 extends over 14 amino acids. Germline assignment: CDR1 MNHEY and CDR2 SVGAGI. Study results and caveats: CD4+ and CD8+ T cells in blood underwent clonal expansion by week 6 at 0.1 to 3.0 mg/kg.

V and J are TRBV6-5 and TRBJ1-2, with 9 bases that match TRBD1. This clonotype was obtained from an adult with an advanced solid tumor such as melanoma, head and neck, liver or kidney cancer. The sequences come from CD4+ or CD8+ T cells sorted from blood, collected in a trial of the OX40 agonist ivuxolimab. CDR3 in amino acids: CASRSPGQGWGYTF. DNA of the CDR3: TGTGCCAGCAGGTCTCCGGGACAGGGATGGGGCTACACCTTC.